The 30 T cell receptor beta chains in this list originate from one sample, sequenced in a study of cytomegalovirus exposure and HLA in healthy donors. TCRdb's table, derived via immunoSEQ multiplex PCR, lists solely in-frame clones and lacks some. This sample yields over 200,000 clones, of which 87% are seen a single time; 1.5% to 2% belongs to the top ten. Source material: PBMCs. These TCRs come from a woman in her late teens or twenties in good health and CMV-seropositive.

The V gene is TRBV28, the J gene TRBJ2-5; 7 bases fit TRBD2. Losses at the gene ends were 4 bases for V and 3 bases for J; bases not matched to a gene: 14. The CDR3 is 17 residues long. The germline V gene encodes CDR1 MDHEN and CDR2 SYDVKM. The CDR3 DNA is TGTGCCAGCAGTTCCGCGAAACCGGGACTACCTAAAGAGACCCAGTACTTC. Translated: CASSSAKPGLPKETQYF.

This sequence joins TRBV27 and TRBJ2-6, with 9 bases aligning to TRBD1. This CDR3 region has 16 residues. Germline trimming cut 6 bases from V and 4 bases from J; bases unmatched to any gene: 7. Germline V gives CDR1 MNHEY, CDR2 SMNVEV (reference sequence). The CDR3 spells CASSPQGAGGANVLTF. CDR3 bases: TGTGCCAGCAGCCCACAGGGGGCGGGGGGGGCCAACGTCCTGACTTTC.

This clone was counted only a few times. The chain joins TRBV7-9 to TRBJ1-5; 10 nucleotides agree with TRBD1. This CDR3 region has 16 residues. Germline assignment: CDR1 SEHNR and CDR2 FQNEAQ (reference sequence). With V trimmed by 1 base and J by 4 bases, 4 bases remained unmatched. The DNA for the CDR3 is TGTGCCAGCAGCTTAGGGGGACAGGGGCTAAATCAGCCCCAGCATTTT. Its translation: CASSLGGQGLNQPQHF.

The gene calls are TRBV6-4 and TRBJ2-1; 8 positions agree with TRBD2. This CDR3 is 14 amino acids long. The V gene end was trimmed by 5 bases and the J gene end by 3 bases; junction bases not matched to a gene: 3. Germline V gene data show CDR1 as MRHNA and CDR2 as SNTAGT. In DNA, the CDR3 is TGTGCCAGCAGTTTAAGCGGGAGCTACAATGAGCAGTTCTTC. Its protein is CASSLSGSYNEQFF.

This chain connects TRBV5-1 to TRBJ1-2; weak D call: TRBD1 (5 bases). The CDR3 length is 15 residues. The V and J ends lost 7 bases and 4 bases respectively, with 20 bases between them. Germline V lookup: CDR1 SGHRS, CDR2 YFSETQ. CDR3 sequence (DNA): TGCGCCAGCCGAACGGGGGACTTGGTTGGCTATGGCTACACCTTC. Translating it yields CASRTGDLVGYGYTF.

As DNA, the CDR3 is TGTGCCAGCAGTTACAGCGGACAGGGTTCTCTCTACACCTTC. This gives the protein CASSYSGQGSLYTF. The J gene is TRBJ1-2, the V gene TRBV6-6, with 8 bases aligning to TRBD1. J was trimmed by 10 bases and V by 2 bases; bases with no gene match: 9. The V gene's germline CDR1 is MNHNY and CDR2 SVGAGI (reference sequence). The CDR3 is 14 amino acids.

V usage is TRBV7-8 and J usage is TRBJ1-4, with D hard to call. Germline V gives CDR1 SGHVS, CDR2 FQNEAQ. With 5 bases removed from V and 8 bases from J, the gap between germline ends came to 18 bases. The CDR3 extends over 15 amino acids. The CDR3: CASSHDPLGREKLFF. CDR3 in DNA: TGTGCCAGCAGCCACGACCCCCTTGGCAGGGAAAAACTGTTTTTT.

The rearrangement joins TRBV5-1 to TRBJ1-1; no clear D. Trimming shortened V by 0 bases and J by 0 bases, and 6 bases separated the two germline ends. CDR1 is SGHRS, CDR2 YFSETQ, per germline. The length of the CDR3 is 14 residues. The CDR3 is CASSLGVVNTEAFF. The CDR3 bases are TGCGCCAGCAGCTTGGGAGTGGTGAACACTGAAGCTTTCTTT.

This sequence joins TRBV9 and TRBJ2-7, with D maybe TRBD1 (6 bases). CDR1 and CDR2 (germline): SGDLS, YYNGEE. Trimming cost V 0 bases and J 7 bases, with 17 bases left between them. The CDR3 consists of 15 residues. The CDR3 loop is CASSVDDRRPPEQYF. The CDR3 coding sequence is TGTGCCAGCAGCGTAGACGACAGGCGCCCGCCGGAGCAGTACTTC.

The chain recombines TRBV5-1 with TRBJ2-3; TRBD2 aligns across 7 bases. Per germline, CDR1 SGHRS and CDR2 YFSETQ. This CDR3 spans 15 amino acids. The junction had 7 bases not matched to a gene; V was cut back by 6 bases and J by 0 bases. The CDR3, as DNA: TGCGCCAGCACAAGGGGAGGGATTAGCACAGATACGCAGTATTTT. Protein: CASTRGGISTDTQYF.

This clone was found once. The same CDR3 arises from other DNA sequences in this sample as well. This chain connects TRBV9 to TRBJ1-1; D is unclear. The length of the CDR3 is 14 residues. CDR1 and CDR2 from the germline V gene are SGDLS and YYNGEE. Trimming removed 0 bases from V and 0 bases from J, with 6 bases in between. CDR3 protein: CASSVGHLNTEAFF. The DNA of the CDR3 is TGTGCCAGCAGCGTAGGACACTTGAACACTGAAGCTTTCTTT.

Only one count was recorded for this clone. The chain is built from TRBV25-1 and TRBJ2-1; the D is unclear. The CDR3 has 12 amino acids. Germline CDR1 reads MGHDK; CDR2 reads SYGVNS. Trimming took 3 bases from V and 7 from J, leaving 7 bases between them. The CDR3 bases are TGTGCCAGCAGTGACCAGAAGAATGAGCAGTTCTTC. Its translation is CASSDQKNEQFF.

This chain uses TRBV27 with TRBJ1-2, with D possibly TRBD1 on 5 matching bases. Germline loops: CDR1 MNHEY, CDR2 SMNVEV (reference sequence). The CDR3 loop spans 14 amino acids. Trimming cost V 2 bases and J 3 bases, with 10 bases left between them. CDR3 bases: TGTGCCAGCAGTTTAGTCGGGGGGGACTATGGCTACACCTTC. Translation: CASSLVGGDYGYTF.

This clone was counted only a few times. J is TRBJ1-2 and V is TRBV7-9; D is possibly TRBD1 (5 bases). Between the trimmed V and J ends, which lost 3 bases and 3 bases, there was a span of 14 bases. The CDR3 consists of 15 residues. From germline, CDR1 is SEHNR and CDR2 FQNEAQ (reference sequence). The CDR3 region has the DNA TGTGCCAGCAGCTTCCCAGACAGTACGGACTATGGCTACACCTTC. This sequence encodes CASSFPDSTDYGYTF.

This clone has more than one count but fewer than ten. The chain carries TRBV6-1 and TRBJ1-1; D not certain. The germline V gene has CDR1 MNHNS and CDR2 SASEGT. The CDR3 loop spans 13 amino acids. The ends were cut back, 10 bases at V and 0 bases at J, with 12 bases in the middle. This chain's CDR3 is CAISAQLNTEAFF. CDR3 coding DNA: TGTGCCATTTCTGCACAGCTGAACACTGAAGCTTTCTTT.

The chain is built from TRBV4-1 and TRBJ2-2; 8 bases are a match to TRBD1. The ends lost 3 bases at V and 6 bases at J; junction bases unmatched: 15. Per the germline V gene, CDR1 is MGHRA and CDR2 is YSYEKL. This CDR3 contains 18 residues. CDR3: CASSQLNRGHRGSGELFF. CDR3 DNA: TGCGCCAGCAGCCAGCTGAACAGGGGACACAGGGGGTCCGGGGAGCTGTTTTTT.

The chain uses TRBV5-1 and TRBJ2-3; TRBD2 is a possible D gene (5 bases). Trimming pared 9 bases from V and 2 bases from J, leaving 25 bases between. The CDR3 contains 17 residues. Germline values: CDR1 SGHRS, CDR2 YFSETQ. As DNA, the CDR3 is TGCGCCACCGCGAGGGATACTAGATTTTCCCCCACAGATACGCAGTATTTT. This gives the protein CATARDTRFSPTDTQYF.

The chain combines TRBV6-1 with TRBJ1-5, with D tentatively TRBD1 (6 bases). V was pared by 3 bases and J by 4 bases, with 10 bases between. This CDR3 region has 14 residues. From germline, CDR1 is MNHNS and CDR2 SASEGT. This CDR3 is CASSEGAENQPQHF. The CDR3 region has the DNA TGTGCCAGCAGTGAGGGGGCGGAGAATCAGCCCCAGCATTTT.

This chain joins TRBV9 and TRBJ2-2; 14 nucleotides agree with TRBD2. The trim removed 3 bases at V and 6 bases at J, leaving 4 bases unmatched. CDR1 is SGDLS, CDR2 YYNGEE, per germline. CDR3 length equals 16 residues. CDR3 residues: CASSAGGLAGAGELFF. The CDR3 DNA is TGTGCCAGCAGCGCCGGGGGACTAGCGGGAGCCGGGGAGCTGTTTTTT.

This rearrangement joins TRBV29-1 to TRBJ2-7, with D perhaps TRBD2 (5 bases). CDR3 length equals 11 residues. V gave up 3 bases and J gave up 6 bases, with 9 bases separating them. Germline V CDR1 and CDR2: SQVTM, ANQGSEA. The CDR3 sequence is CSVEGELEQYF. The CDR3 DNA sequence: TGCAGCGTTGAGGGAGAACTCGAGCAGTACTTC.

The J gene is TRBJ1-2, the V gene TRBV19, with 9 bases that match TRBD1. The CDR3 extends over 15 amino acids. J lost 4 bases, V lost 6 bases, and 9 bases had no gene match. Germline V lookup: CDR1 LNHDA, CDR2 SQIVND (reference sequence). The CDR3 region is CASRAQGAGAYGYTF. The CDR3 nucleotides are TGTGCCAGTAGAGCACAGGGGGCTGGGGCCTATGGCTACACCTTC.

V and J are TRBV15 and TRBJ2-1, with 10 positions matching TRBD2. The CDR3 is 13 amino acids. The J segment lost 5 bases and the V segment lost 6 bases, leaving 1 base of the junction unmatched. Germline V CDR1 and CDR2: LNHNV, YYDKDF (reference sequence). CDR3 residues: CATSSGRNNEQFF. The CDR3 DNA reads as TGTGCCACCAGTAGCGGGAGGAACAATGAGCAGTTCTTC. The variable domain in full, completed from reference TRBV15 and TRBJ2-1, reads DAMVIQNPRYQVTQFGKPVTLSCSQTLNHNVMYWYQQKSSQAPKLLFHYYDKDFNNEADTPDNFQSRRPNTSFCFLDIRSPGLGDTAMYLCATSSGRNNEQFFGPGTRLTVL.

The chain employs TRBV19 and TRBJ2-7; 9 nucleotides line up with TRBD1. The germline CDR1 and CDR2 sequences are LNHDA and SQIVND (reference sequence). The CDR3 runs to 18 residues. V shed 0 bases, J shed 2 bases, and the junction held 11 bases outside the gene matches. This chain's CDR3 is CASSIETGGGGSPYEQYF. DNA of the CDR3: TGTGCCAGTAGTATAGAGACAGGGGGAGGCGGGAGCCCCTACGAGCAGTACTTC.

This chain links TRBV29-1 with TRBJ1-4; 8 bases agree with TRBD1. Germline V CDR1 and CDR2: SQVTM, ANQGSEA. The CDR3 has 13 amino acids. Trimming took 2 bases from V and 6 from J; bases not matched to a gene: 2. The CDR3 spells CSVERTGYEKLFF. The CDR3 bases are TGCAGCGTTGAACGGACAGGGTATGAAAAACTGTTTTTT.

The chain has TRBV28 and TRBJ2-7; TRBD2 matches at 7 bases. CDR3 length equals 15 residues. V dropped 0 bases and J dropped 6; count of bases not matched to a gene: 8. Germline-derived CDR1 and CDR2 are MDHEN and SYDVKM. The CDR3 DNA is TGTGCCAGCAGTTTATGGGGCGGGAGTAACGCCGAGCAGTACTTC. Protein: CASSLWGGSNAEQYF.

The chain's CDR3 is CASSEQATMNTEAFF. CDR3 DNA sequence: TGTGCCAGCAGTGAACAGGCGACGATGAACACTGAAGCTTTCTTT. The rearrangement links TRBV6-1 to TRBJ1-1; D not resolved. With 2 bases removed from V and 0 bases from J, the gap between germline ends came to 10 bases. The CDR3 covers 15 residues. Germline V CDR1 and CDR2: MNHNS, SASEGT.

This clone was detected only a few times. V usage is TRBV30 and J usage is TRBJ1-1, with 7 bases aligning to TRBD1. V shed 4 bases, J shed 2 bases, and the junction held 7 bases outside the gene matches. Germline V gene sequence: CDR1 GTSNPN, CDR2 SVGIG (reference sequence). This CDR3 is built from 14 residues. CDR3 sequence reads: CAWNRGGPNTEAFF. CDR3 bases: TGTGCCTGGAACAGGGGAGGCCCTAACACTGAAGCTTTCTTT.

The rearrangement links TRBV5-1 to TRBJ2-7, with 10 nucleotides matching TRBD2. The germline V gene encodes CDR1 SGHRS and CDR2 YFSETQ. After removal of 1 base from V and 1 base from J, the junction contained 5 bases not matched to a gene. This CDR3 is 16 amino acids long. Here the CDR3 DNA reads TGCGCCAGCAGCTTGACTAGCGGGGCTACTTCCTACGAGCAGTACTTC. Translating gives CASSLTSGATSYEQYF.

The V and J genes are TRBV9 and TRBJ2-1, with TRBD1 matching over 9 bases. In germline, CDR1 is SGDLS, CDR2 YYNGEE. This CDR3 is 15 amino acids long. V lost 2 bases and J lost 8; bases outside the gene matches: 8. The CDR3: CASSVTGGGFDEQFF. Written as DNA, the CDR3 is TGTGCCAGCAGCGTCACAGGGGGCGGTTTCGATGAGCAGTTCTTC.

This chain uses TRBV27 with TRBJ1-5; TRBD1 might be the D (5 bases). This CDR3 spans 15 amino acids. From germline, CDR1 is MNHEY and CDR2 SMNVEV (reference sequence). V lost 4 bases and J lost 4, with 14 bases in between. The CDR3 DNA reads as TGTGCCAGCAGTTCCCAGGGTACGGTGAATCAGCCCCAGCATTTT. It is translated as CASSSQGTVNQPQHF.